A selection of T cell receptor beta chains follows, all from one sample in a study of cytomegalovirus exposure and HLA in healthy donors. Generated by immunoSEQ multiplex PCR, the TCRdb table keeps only in-frame clones and is missing some. The data hold over 200,000 clones, with around 80% observed a single time. The sample was PBMCs. These receptors all come from a woman in her thirties or forties in good health and CMV-seropositive. Each CDR3 is given with its conserved first and last residue. Fields, in order: J gene, D gene, V gene, clone size, CDR3 protein, CDR3 DNA. A D gene is named only where the DNA matches it firmly. Size values are once, few and many counts, or a class for expanded clones, and some rows have none.

>TRBJ2-1|TRBD2|TRBV30|-
CAWSPGTSDEQFF
TGTGCCTGGAGTCCCGGGACTAGCGACGAGCAGTTCTTC
>TRBJ1-1|TRBD1|TRBV5-1|once
CASSSLDRAGEAFF
TGCGCCAGCAGCTCCCTCGACAGGGCGGGTGAAGCTTTCTTT
>TRBJ2-1|TRBD2|TRBV7-3|-
CASSLSSGSNNEQFF
TGTGCCAGCAGTTTATCTAGCGGGAGTAACAATGAGCAGTTCTTC
>TRBJ1-2|-|TRBV7-9|-
CSSSLASSSNSTF
TGTTCCAGCAGCTTAGCATCGTCGTCGAACTCCACCTTC
>TRBJ2-2|-|TRBV18|-
CASSPMSGELFF
TGTGCCAGCTCACCTATGTCCGGGGAGCTGTTTTTT
>TRBJ2-3|TRBD2|TRBV19|-
CASTSGSTDTQYF
TGTGCCAGCACTAGCGGGAGCACAGATACGCAGTATTTT
>TRBJ1-2|-|TRBV7-9|few
CASSLEVQGSYGYTF
TGTGCCAGCAGCTTAGAAGTCCAAGGGAGTTATGGCTACACCTTC
>TRBJ1-2|TRBD1|TRBV6-5|-
CASRETGSYGYTF
TGTGCCAGCAGGGAGACAGGGTCGTATGGCTACACCTTC
>TRBJ1-5|-|TRBV16|-
CASNQASGVNQPQHF
TGTGCCAGCAACCAAGCCTCAGGGGTCAATCAGCCCCAGCATTTT
>TRBJ1-2|TRBD1|TRBV7-8|few
CASSSTGATHGYTF
TGTGCCAGCAGCTCAACAGGGGCGACGCATGGCTACACCTTC
>TRBJ2-1|TRBD2|TRBV9|-
CASSASPGAGGEQFF
TGTGCCAGCAGCGCCTCGCCCGGGGCGGGAGGTGAGCAGTTCTTC
>TRBJ1-2|TRBD1|TRBV7-9|few
CSSSSHGTEANYGYTF
TGTTCCAGCAGCTCCCACGGGACAGAAGCTAACTATGGCTACACCTTC
>TRBJ2-3|TRBD2|TRBV15|-
CATSTMSGTRDTQYF
TGTGCCACCAGCACTATGAGCGGGACTAGGGATACGCAGTATTTT
>TRBJ1-2|-|TRBV7-3|-
CASSLGRDYGYTF
TGTGCCAGCAGCTTAGGGAGGGACTATGGCTACACCTTC
>TRBJ2-3|TRBD2|TRBV9|-
CASSLTFSGGWDTQYF
TGTGCCAGCAGCTTAACTTTTAGCGGGGGGTGGGATACGCAGTATTTT
>TRBJ2-7|-|TRBV7-2|-
CASSSHRTGSYEQYF
TGTGCCAGCAGCTCACACCGGACTGGCTCCTACGAGCAGTACTTC
>TRBJ1-6|-|TRBV2|-
CASRPWTENSPLHF
TGTGCCAGCAGGCCCTGGACAGAGAATTCACCCCTCCACTTT
>TRBJ1-2|-|TRBV10-3|-
CAISRDMTPYGYTF
TGTGCCATCAGCAGGGACATGACGCCGTATGGCTACACCTTC
>TRBJ1-1|TRBD1|TRBV7-8|-
CASSTRDSLTEAFF
TGTGCCAGCAGCACACGGGACAGTTTGACTGAAGCTTTCTTT
>TRBJ2-5|TRBD2|TRBV9|-
CASSARFWGGNRETQYF
TGTGCCAGCAGCGCCCGGTTCTGGGGGGGGAATCGAGAGACCCAGTACTTC
>TRBJ2-7|TRBD2|TRBV7-6|-
CASSLGVSGSTSYEQYF
TGTGCCAGCAGCTTAGGGGTTAGCGGGAGTACCTCCTACGAGCAGTACTTC
>TRBJ2-5|-|TRBV4-2|-
CASSQEEGQQLTETQYF
TGTGCCAGCAGCCAAGAAGAAGGACAGCAATTAACTGAGACCCAGTACTTC
>TRBJ2-7|-|TRBV4-3|-
CASSRAGVSYEQYF
TGCGCCAGCAGCCGAGCAGGGGTGTCATACGAGCAGTACTTC
>TRBJ2-3|TRBD2|TRBV7-2|-
CASSVLAGGPTDTQYF
TGTGCCAGCAGCGTACTAGCGGGGGGGCCCACAGATACGCAGTATTTT
>TRBJ2-1|-|TRBV27|once
CASSPGSYNEQFF
TGTGCCAGCAGCCCCGGGTCCTACAATGAGCAGTTCTTC
>TRBJ1-3|-|TRBV5-4|-
CASSLEPGVSGNTIYF
TGTGCCAGCAGCTTGGAACCAGGGGTCTCTGGAAACACCATATATTTT
>TRBJ1-5|-|TRBV27|few
CASSLRGDYSNQPQHF
TGTGCCAGCAGTTTACGTGGGGACTATAGCAATCAGCCCCAGCATTTT
>TRBJ2-1|-|TRBV27|-
CASSFEGAGPYNEQFF
TGTGCCAGCAGTTTTGAAGGTGCGGGCCCCTACAATGAGCAGTTCTTC
>TRBJ1-6|-|TRBV2|few
CASSEQYNSPLHF
TGTGCCAGCAGTGAACAGTATAATTCACCCCTCCACTTT
>TRBJ2-7|-|TRBV4-1|-
CASSQGQITYEQYF
TGCGCCAGCAGCCAGGGCCAGATCACCTACGAGCAGTACTTC
>TRBJ1-2|TRBD1|TRBV7-2|-
CASSLLYRGRGRDGYTF
TGTGCCAGCAGCTTACTCTACAGGGGCAGAGGTAGAGATGGCTACACCTTC
>TRBJ2-2|-|TRBV25-1|-
CASSEIVDTGELFF
TGTGCCAGCAGTGAAATAGTGGACACCGGGGAGCTGTTTTTT
>TRBJ2-2|-|TRBV5-4|few
CASRVAGASNTGELFF
TGTGCCAGCAGGGTGGCAGGGGCCTCGAACACCGGGGAGCTGTTTTTT
>TRBJ1-5|TRBD1|TRBV7-2|-
CASSLGQGINQPQHF
TGTGCCAGCAGCTTAGGACAGGGGATAAATCAGCCCCAGCATTTT
>TRBJ1-1|-|TRBV2|once
CARRQGRAEAFF
TGTGCCAGAAGGCAGGGGCGTGCTGAAGCTTTCTTT
>TRBJ2-5|-|TRBV2|-
CASSGEGETQYF
TGTGCCAGCAGTGGAGAGGGAGAGACCCAGTACTTC
>TRBJ2-3|-|TRBV6-4|-
CASSPSGLSTDTQYF
TGTGCCAGCAGCCCATCGGGACTTAGCACAGATACGCAGTATTTT
>TRBJ2-3|TRBD2|TRBV4-3|-
CASSQGGTSGAKTQYF
TGCGCCAGCAGCCAAGGGGGGACTAGCGGGGCCAAGACGCAGTATTTT
>TRBJ2-7|-|TRBV27|-
CASSSGYEQYF
TGTGCCAGCAGTTCCGGCTACGAGCAGTACTTC
>TRBJ1-1|TRBD1|TRBV29-1|-
CSVAGQGQEAFF
TGCAGCGTCGCGGGACAGGGGCAGGAAGCTTTCTTT
>TRBJ2-7|-|TRBV30|-
CAWSTRYRSSYEQYF
TGTGCCTGGAGTACACGGTACAGGAGCTCCTACGAGCAGTACTTC
>TRBJ1-2|TRBD1|TRBV9|-
CASSVRQGTPGYTF
TGTGCCAGCAGCGTGCGACAGGGGACTCCTGGCTACACCTTC
>TRBJ1-4|-|TRBV2|-
CASSLGVEEKLFF
TGTGCCAGCAGTTTAGGGGTGGAGGAAAAACTGTTTTTT
>TRBJ1-2|TRBD1|TRBV25-1|-
CASTRTGSHYGYTF
TGTGCCAGCACCAGGACAGGCTCCCACTATGGCTACACCTTC
>TRBJ2-3|TRBD2|TRBV27|-
CASRARGRADTQYF
TGTGCCAGCCGAGCGCGGGGGAGAGCAGATACGCAGTATTTT
>TRBJ2-3|-|TRBV30|few
CAWSRLVDTQYF
TGTGCCTGGAGCCGGCTAGTAGATACGCAGTATTTT
>TRBJ1-5|-|TRBV19|-
CASSPLGFRSNQPQHF
TGTGCCAGTAGCCCTCTCGGGTTTCGAAGCAATCAGCCCCAGCATTTT